This T cell receptor beta chain was captured in a study of blood T cell repertoires in COVID-19. Study background: PBMCs, B-cell-depleted T cells, or T cells provided the cDNA or gDNA that made up the material.

Generated by immunoSEQ multiplex PCR, the TCRdb table keeps only in-frame clones and is missing some. The sample holds a few hundred thousand clones, about 90% seen once. The CDR3 extends over 17 amino acids. The receptor's source is a woman aged 60 to 75 who had recovered from COVID-19. Sequences were obtained from PBMCs or T cells enriched from blood (not recorded which). The V call is TRBV1, the J call TRBJ2-1; whether TRBD2, the table's D call, matches the DNA was not checked. TRBV1 is a documented pseudogene. Written as DNA, the CDR3 is TGCACCAGCAGCCCCCCGAGACTAGCGGCCGGAGAAAATGAGCAGTTCTTC. This encodes CTSSPPRLAAGENEQFF.